This T cell receptor (beta chain) was captured in a study of T cell responses to AZD1222 COVID-19 vaccine. About the research overall: Combined were second doses at about 4 or about 12 weeks. Study conclusions and caveats: Baseline testing showed seropositivity in only 5 or 6 AZD1222 recipients. Donor demographics were predominantly white British with a female majority; clonal diversity may be underestimated. Researchers took repertoire samples only after the peak T cell response had come.

With 8 bases removed from V and 0 bases from J, the gap between germline ends came to 5 bases. Germline loops: CDR1 MNHNY, CDR2 SVGAGI (reference sequence). The CDR3 length is 12 residues. Details on this clone: The antigen is undetermined.

The data were produced by immunoSEQ multiplex PCR, yet TCRdb's version contains in-frame clones alone and is incomplete. The sample consists of 150,000 or so clones, 88% of them appearing once. The TCR originated in an adult in good health. The chain combines TRBV6-6 with TRBJ2-1; unclear D gene. The specimen comprised peripheral blood, sampled on day 0 of AZD1222 vaccination. The CDR3 sequence is CASYSSYNEQFF. CDR3 bases: TGTGCCAGCTACAGCTCCTACAATGAGCAGTTCTTC.